The TCR beta chain under discussion was sequenced for a study of blood T cell repertoires in COVID-19. Whole-study context: Some COVID-19 samples were acute and others convalescent; all came from the United States, Italy and Spain. T cells, B-cell-depleted T cells, or PBMCs supplied cDNA or gDNA.

As handled by the study authors: From reference gene primer amplification, estimates of nucleated cell counts were derived. Libraries were prepared by immunoSEQ multiplex PCR; TCRdb keeps only in-frame clonotypes and omits some of them. That table is the source of V, J and clone size, and D and trimming were worked out from the DNA. The data show 84,000 or so clones, with around 83% seen just once and approximately 37% held by the top ten. Germline assignment: CDR1 LNHDA and CDR2 SQIVND (reference sequence). The length of the CDR3 is 15 residues. The ends were cut back, 3 bases at V and 3 bases at J, with 14 bases in the middle.

The specimen was peripheral blood. J is TRBJ1-1 and V is TRBV19, with a tentative D call TRBD1 (5 bases). The receptor comes from a man aged 80 or over with active or convalescent COVID-19. The CDR3 protein is CASSIQPGGDTEAFF. CDR3 nucleotides: TGTGCCAGTAGTATTCAGCCTGGGGGGGACACTGAAGCTTTCTTT.